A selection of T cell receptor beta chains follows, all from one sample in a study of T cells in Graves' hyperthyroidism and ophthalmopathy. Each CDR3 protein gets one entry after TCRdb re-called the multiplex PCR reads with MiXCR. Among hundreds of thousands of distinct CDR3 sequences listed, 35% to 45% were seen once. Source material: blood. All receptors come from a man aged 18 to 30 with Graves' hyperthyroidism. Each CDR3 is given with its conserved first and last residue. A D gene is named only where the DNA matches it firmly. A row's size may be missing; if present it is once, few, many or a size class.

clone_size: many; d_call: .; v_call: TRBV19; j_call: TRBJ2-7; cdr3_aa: CASSSGLFSYEQYF; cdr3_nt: TGTGCCAGCAGCTCGGGCTTATTCTCCTACGAGCAGTACTTC
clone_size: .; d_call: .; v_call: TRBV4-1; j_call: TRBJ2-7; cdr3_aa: CASSQDVLSHEQYF; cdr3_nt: TGCGCCAGCAGCCAAGATGTGCTCTCCCACGAGCAGTACTTC
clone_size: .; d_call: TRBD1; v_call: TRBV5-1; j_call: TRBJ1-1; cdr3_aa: CASAGGMSTEAFF; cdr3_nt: TGCGCCAGCGCAGGGGGGATGAGCACTGAAGCTTTCTTT
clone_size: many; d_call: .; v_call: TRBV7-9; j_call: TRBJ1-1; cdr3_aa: CASSSTTGNAFF; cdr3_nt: TGTGCCAGCAGCTCAACCACAGGAAACGCTTTCTTT
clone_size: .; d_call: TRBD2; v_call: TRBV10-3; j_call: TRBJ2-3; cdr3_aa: CATTQRESTDTQYF; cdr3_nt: TGTGCCACCACCCAGCGGGAGAGCACAGATACGCAGTATTTT
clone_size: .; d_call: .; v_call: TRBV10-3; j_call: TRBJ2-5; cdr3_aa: CAISATCAQETQYF; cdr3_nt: TGTGCCATCAGTGCGACTTGCGCCCAAGAGACCCAGTACTTC
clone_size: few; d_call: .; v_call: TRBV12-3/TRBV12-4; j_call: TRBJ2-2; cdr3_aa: CASNRDGLTGELFF; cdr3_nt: TGTGCCAGCAATCGGGACGGCCTCACCGGGGAGCTGTTTTTT
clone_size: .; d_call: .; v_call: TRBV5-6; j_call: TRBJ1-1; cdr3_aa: CASSLVGNGGAFF; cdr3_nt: TGTGCCAGCAGCTTGGTAGGGAATGGGGGAGCTTTCTTT
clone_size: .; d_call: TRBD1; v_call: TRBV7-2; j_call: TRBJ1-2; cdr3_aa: CASSASGGDGYGYTF; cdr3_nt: TGTGCCAGCAGCGCCTCAGGGGGGGATGGCTATGGCTACACCTTC
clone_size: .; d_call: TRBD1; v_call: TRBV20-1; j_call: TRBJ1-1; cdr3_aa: CSARDGTGRWTEAFF; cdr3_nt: TGCAGTGCTAGAGACGGGACAGGGAGATGGACTGAAGCTTTCTTT
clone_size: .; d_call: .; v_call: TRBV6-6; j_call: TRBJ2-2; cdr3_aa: CASSYSTRPNTGELFF; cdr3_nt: TGTGCCAGCAGTTACTCGACCAGGCCGAACACCGGGGAGCTGTTTTTT
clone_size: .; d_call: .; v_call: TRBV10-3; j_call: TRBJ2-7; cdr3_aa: CAITANGMTYEQYF; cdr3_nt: TGTGCCATCACCGCTAACGGGATGACCTACGAGCAGTACTTC
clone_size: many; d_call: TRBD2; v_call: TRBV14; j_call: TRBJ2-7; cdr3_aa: CASSPYLAGNYEQYF; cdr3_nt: TGTGCCAGCAGCCCATACCTAGCGGGGAACTACGAGCAGTACTTC
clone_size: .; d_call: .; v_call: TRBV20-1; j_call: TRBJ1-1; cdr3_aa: CSARTHTRGTEAFF; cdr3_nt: TGCAGTGCTAGAACCCACACCAGGGGCACTGAAGCTTTCTTT
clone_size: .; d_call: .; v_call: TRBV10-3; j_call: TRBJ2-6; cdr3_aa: CASSERRQSSGANVLTF; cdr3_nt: TGTGCCAGCAGTGAGCGGAGACAGAGCTCTGGGGCCAACGTCCTGACTTTC
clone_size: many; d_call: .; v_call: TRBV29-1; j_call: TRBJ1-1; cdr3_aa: CSFKDEWGNTEAFF; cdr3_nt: TGCAGCTTCAAGGATGAGTGGGGGAACACTGAAGCTTTCTTT
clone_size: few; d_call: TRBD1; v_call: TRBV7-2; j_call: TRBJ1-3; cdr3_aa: CASSLDRGYGNTIYF; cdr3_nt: TGTGCCAGCAGCTTAGACAGGGGATATGGAAACACCATATATTTT
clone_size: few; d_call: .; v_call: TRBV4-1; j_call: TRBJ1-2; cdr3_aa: CASSHNNYGYTF; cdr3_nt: TGCGCCAGCAGCCATAACAACTATGGCTACACCTTC
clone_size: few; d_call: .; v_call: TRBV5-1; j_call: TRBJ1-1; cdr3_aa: CASSFGHGAPEAFF; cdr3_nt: TGCGCCAGCAGCTTCGGGCACGGGGCCCCTGAAGCTTTCTTT
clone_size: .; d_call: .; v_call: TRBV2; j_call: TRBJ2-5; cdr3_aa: CASSGGQVGQETQYF; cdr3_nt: TGTGCCAGCAGTGGGGGCCAGGTCGGGCAAGAGACCCAGTACTTC
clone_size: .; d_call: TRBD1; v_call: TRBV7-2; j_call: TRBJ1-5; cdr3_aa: CASSNQGDRPYQPQHF; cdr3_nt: TGTGCCAGCTCCAACCAGGGGGACAGGCCCTACCAGCCCCAGCATTTT
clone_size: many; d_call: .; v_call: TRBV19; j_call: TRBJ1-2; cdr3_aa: CASKGPGYTF; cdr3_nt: TGTGCCAGTAAGGGGCCAGGCTACACCTTC
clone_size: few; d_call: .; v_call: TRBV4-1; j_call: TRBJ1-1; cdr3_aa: CASSQVANPEAFF; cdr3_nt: TGCGCCAGCAGCCAAGTGGCCAATCCTGAAGCTTTCTTT
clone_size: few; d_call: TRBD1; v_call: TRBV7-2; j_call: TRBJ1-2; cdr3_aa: CASSPMDRGGYGYTF; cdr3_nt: TGTGCCAGCAGCCCCATGGACAGGGGCGGCTATGGCTACACCTTC
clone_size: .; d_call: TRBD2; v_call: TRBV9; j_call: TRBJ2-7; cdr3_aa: CASSVGGGGANEQYF; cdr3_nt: TGTGCCAGCAGCGTAGGTGGCGGGGGGGCCAACGAGCAGTACTTC
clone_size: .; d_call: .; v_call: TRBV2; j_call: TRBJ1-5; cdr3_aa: CASSTTVYSNQPQHF; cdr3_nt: TGTGCCAGCAGTACCACGGTGTATAGCAATCAGCCCCAGCATTTT
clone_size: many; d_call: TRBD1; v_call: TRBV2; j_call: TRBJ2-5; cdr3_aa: CASSVTGHQETQYF; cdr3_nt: TGTGCCAGCAGTGTGACAGGGCACCAAGAGACCCAGTACTTC
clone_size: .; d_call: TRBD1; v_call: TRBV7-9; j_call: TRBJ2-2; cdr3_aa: CASLTGTANTGELFF; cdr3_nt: TGTGCCAGCCTCACCGGGACAGCGAACACCGGGGAGCTGTTTTTT
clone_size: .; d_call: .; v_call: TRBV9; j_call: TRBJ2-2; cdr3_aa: CASSVLPQGTGELFF; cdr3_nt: TGTGCCAGCAGCGTATTACCACAGGGTACCGGGGAGCTGTTTTTT
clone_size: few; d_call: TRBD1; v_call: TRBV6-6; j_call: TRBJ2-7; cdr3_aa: CASVGTAQYEQYF; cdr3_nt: TGTGCCAGCGTCGGGACAGCGCAATACGAGCAGTACTTC
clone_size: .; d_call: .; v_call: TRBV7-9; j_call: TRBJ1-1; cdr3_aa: CSSSFVTEAFF; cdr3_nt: TGTTCCAGCAGCTTTGTCACTGAAGCTTTCTTT
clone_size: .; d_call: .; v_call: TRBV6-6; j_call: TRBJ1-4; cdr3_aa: CASSRDRNNEKLFF; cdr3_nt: TGTGCCAGCAGTCGGGACCGAAATAATGAAAAACTGTTTTTT
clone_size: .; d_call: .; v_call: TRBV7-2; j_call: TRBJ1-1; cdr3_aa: CASSLVLRGTEAFF; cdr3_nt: TGTGCCAGCAGCTTAGTGTTGAGAGGCACTGAAGCTTTCTTT
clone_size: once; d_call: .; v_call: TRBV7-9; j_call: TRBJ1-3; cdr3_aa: CASSRGYGNTIYF; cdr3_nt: TGTGCCAGCAGCCGGGGGTACGGAAACACCATATATTTT
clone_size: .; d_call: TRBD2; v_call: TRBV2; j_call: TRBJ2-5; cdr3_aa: CASTLSGSYQETQYF; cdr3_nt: TGTGCCAGCACCCTTAGCGGGTCTTACCAAGAGACCCAGTACTTC